Ten or more counts support the clone carrying this T cell receptor beta chain. TCR beta VDJ and CDR3 profiling used genomic DNA as template. TCRdb reprocessed the reads via MiXCR and lists one record per CDR3 protein. The top ten hold over 25% of the sample, which has a few hundred thousand distinct CDR3 sequences, approximately 60% seen once. The sample belongs to a study of CD8+CD57+ T cells in acquired aplastic anemia. Germline CDR1 is MRHNA and CDR2 is SNTAGT. V was trimmed by 2 bases and J by 5 bases, leaving 4 bases between them. The CDR3 has 13 amino acids. This TCR was recovered from a human donor in good health. The source material was sorted CD4+, CD8+, or CD8+CD57+ T cells (not recorded which) from PBMCs. The V gene is TRBV6-4, the J gene TRBJ1-6; no reliable D call. This chain's CDR3 is CASSDRDNSPLHF. The CDR3 nucleotides are TGTGCCAGCAGTGACAGGGATAATTCACCCCTCCACTTT.